The T cell receptor (beta chain) described here comes from a study of blood T cell repertoires in COVID-19. As for the study in general: The origin of the acute and convalescent COVID-19 samples was the United States, Italy and Spain. T cells, B-cell-depleted T cells, or PBMCs provided the cDNA or gDNA that served as material.

Authors' data handling: Estimates of nucleated cell counts were drawn from the amplification of reference gene primers. Using immunoSEQ multiplex PCR, the repertoire was profiled, and TCRdb retains in-frame clones only, with some absent. The DNA was the basis for D and trimming; V, J and clone size are from that table. Among 390,000 or so clones listed, 75% to 90% were seen once. This CDR3 is 13 amino acids long. In germline, CDR1 is ENHRY, CDR2 SYGVKD. V gave up 9 bases and J gave up 4 bases; unmatched junction bases: 2. The sequenced sample consisted of peripheral blood. The gene calls are TRBV10-3 and TRBJ2-2; 10 bases line up with TRBD1. This receptor was obtained from a young woman with active or convalescent COVID-19. CDR3 loop: CAMRTGGTGELFF. The CDR3 DNA follows: TGTGCCATGCGGACAGGGGGCACCGGGGAGCTGTTTTTT.